The 2 T cell receptor beta chains below come from one sample, sequenced in a study of T cell responses to AZD1222 COVID-19 vaccine. Only in-frame clones appear in the TCRdb table, and some are missing; sequencing was by immunoSEQ multiplex PCR. Of 200,000 or so clones in the sample, approximately 93% were seen once. This specimen consisted of peripheral blood, obtained 28 days after the second AZD1222 dose. Every receptor here comes from an adult who received the AZD1222 COVID-19 vaccine.

This chain links TRBV28 with TRBJ1-5; 8 positions match TRBD1. Germline CDR1 is MDHEN and CDR2 is SYDVKM. The ends lost 4 bases at V and 7 bases at J; junction bases unmatched: 6. CDR3 length equals 14 residues. DNA for the CDR3: TGTGCCAGCAGTTGGGGGACAGGAGAGCAGCCCCAGCATTTT. It specifies CASSWGTGEQPQHF.

CDR3 amino acids: CASSRLGSQGETQYF. The DNA for the CDR3 is TGTGCCAGCTCTCGACTGGGATCCCAAGGAGAGACCCAGTACTTC. The chain uses TRBV18 and TRBJ2-5; no reliable D call. CDR3 length: 15 amino acids. The V gene lost 6 bases and the J gene lost 4 bases, with 18 bases spanning the gap. CDR1 and CDR2 from the germline V gene are KGHSH and LQKENI.